Presented here are 27 T cell receptor beta chains from one specimen sequenced in a study of cytomegalovirus exposure and HLA in healthy donors (dated by TCRdb to 2016 to 2017). The library was obtained by the immunoSEQ multiplex PCR assay. For the multiplex PCR, a mixture combining 60 forward primers for TCR Vbeta segments and 13 reverse primers for TCR Jbeta segments was used. Entries here come from immuneACCESS through TCRdb and include only in-frame sequences with V and J called. Some clones fail to appear in such tables; in the studies checked, an unresolved V gene covers under half of the shortfall, and the cause of the remainder is unknown. The sample records about 130,000 clones, 74% of which are singletons. 3.5% to 4.5% of the sample lies in the top ten. The sample was PBMCs. All receptors derive from a middle-aged man in good health and CMV-seropositive.

CDR3 DNA: TGTGCCAGCAGCTTGGCCGGAGGGGCCGCTTTCTTT. It codes for CASSLAGGAAFF. The J gene is TRBJ1-1, the V gene TRBV5-5; possibly TRBD1 for D (5 bases). V shed 0 bases and J shed 11 bases, with 11 bases lying between them. Germline loops: CDR1 SGHKS, CDR2 YYEKEE (reference sequence). The CDR3 totals 12 residues.

The chain is built from TRBV6-1 and TRBJ2-1; 11 bases fit TRBD2. The length of the CDR3 is 14 residues. V lost 8 bases to trimming and J lost 6 bases; unmatched junction nucleotides: 6. Germline V CDR1 and CDR2: MNHNS, SASEGT. The CDR3 sequence: CASSRTSGFNEQFF. The CDR3 DNA is TGTGCCAGCTCCCGGACTAGCGGGTTCAATGAGCAGTTCTTC.

The chain combines TRBV13 with TRBJ2-7; weak D call: TRBD2 (6 bases). Deletions cut 4 bases from V and 6 bases from J, with 13 bases between. Germline V gene data show CDR1 as PRHDT and CDR2 as FYEKMQ (reference sequence). CDR3 length equals 13 residues. The CDR3 reads CASSSTTSREQYF. The CDR3 bases are TGTGCCAGCAGCTCCACGACTAGTCGCGAGCAGTACTTC.

The table lists this clone with a few counts. V is TRBV29-1 and J is TRBJ2-2; D might be TRBD1 (6 bases). This CDR3 comprises 14 residues. V dropped 7 bases and J dropped 0 bases, with 12 bases sitting between them. Germline values: CDR1 SQVTM, CDR2 ANQGSEA. DNA for the CDR3: TGCAGCGCAAAAGGGGGTGCGAACACCGGGGAGCTGTTTTTT. Amino acid sequence: CSAKGGANTGELFF.

The chain recombines TRBV7-2 with TRBJ2-2; D is undetermined. Germline V lookup: CDR1 SGHTA, CDR2 FQGNSA. Trimming removed 1 base at V and 4 bases at J, with 10 bases between. The CDR3 runs 15 residues. The CDR3: CASSLVRWRTGELFF. CDR3 sequence (DNA): TGTGCCAGCAGCTTAGTGCGGTGGCGCACCGGGGAGCTGTTTTTT.

The rearrangement uses TRBV19 and TRBJ1-2; 10 bases line up with TRBD1. Trimming at V came to 3 bases and at J to 4 bases, leaving 8 bases not matched to a gene. This CDR3 spans 16 amino acids. The germline V gene encodes CDR1 LNHDA and CDR2 SQIVND (reference sequence). The DNA of the CDR3 is TGTGCCAGTAGTATCCGGGGGACAGGGGACGTCTATGGCTACACCTTC. As protein: CASSIRGTGDVYGYTF.

This rearrangement joins TRBV21-1 to TRBJ2-7; the DNA was not used to check the table's D call, TRBD1. TRBV21-1 is a documented pseudogene. This CDR3 contains 15 residues. The DNA for the CDR3 is TGTGCCATCATGCATGACGGACAGGAGGGCCACGAGCAGTACTTC. It yields the protein CAIMHDGQEGHEQYF.

The rearrangement links TRBV7-9 to TRBJ1-5, with 12 nucleotides matching TRBD1. With V trimmed by 0 bases and J by 7 bases, 10 bases remained unmatched. The CDR3 totals 18 residues. Germline V gene lookup returns CDR1 SEHNR and CDR2 FQNEAQ (reference sequence). The CDR3 DNA follows: TGTGCCAGCAGCTTAGCCACCGGGACAGGGGGCCTCCAACAGCCCCAGCATTTT. Translated, it gives CASSLATGTGGLQQPQHF. The variable domain in full, with the rest retrieved from reference TRBV7-9 and TRBJ1-5, is DTGVSQNPRHKITKRGQNVTFRCDPISEHNRLYWYRQTLGQGPEFLTYFQNEAQLEKSRLLSDRFSAERPKGSFSTLEIQRTEQGDSAMYLCASSLATGTGGLQQPQHFGDGTRLSIL.

This rearrangement joins TRBV4-3 to TRBJ2-7; maybe TRBD2 (6 bases). Germline V gene data show CDR1 as LGHNA and CDR2 as YSLEER. The V end lost 1 base, the J end lost 3 bases, and 16 bases lay between the germline ends. This CDR3 has 16 residues. The CDR3 region is CASSQGSGSPLYEQYF. CDR3 bases: TGCGCCAGCAGCCAAGGGTCCGGGAGCCCCCTCTACGAGCAGTACTTC.

This CDR3 is CASGSRVPDTQYF. For the CDR3, the DNA is TGTGCCAGCGGCTCGAGGGTGCCAGATACGCAGTATTTT. The rearrangement uses TRBV27 and TRBJ2-3; D might be TRBD2 (5 bases). This CDR3 is built from 13 residues. Germline V gene data show CDR1 as MNHEY and CDR2 as SMNVEV (reference sequence). With 8 bases removed from V and 4 bases from J, the gap between germline ends came to 13 bases.

This clone was seen once. The rearrangement joins TRBV15 to TRBJ1-3; TRBD1 matches at 9 bases. Trimming at V came to 6 bases and at J to 9 bases, leaving 9 bases not matched to a gene. Germline V CDR1 and CDR2: LNHNV, YYDKDF (reference sequence). This CDR3 is built from 14 residues. CDR3 DNA: TGTGCCACCAGGGAAGGACAGGGGTGGTCCACCATATATTTT. Translated, it gives CATREGQGWSTIYF.

The CDR3 DNA sequence: TGTGCCAGCAGCTACACCCCCGGAGACGACTGGTATGGCTACACCTTC. Its translation is CASSYTPGDDWYGYTF. V is TRBV5-8 and J is TRBJ1-2; D call uncertain. This CDR3 is built from 16 residues. The V gene lost 3 bases and the J gene lost 5 bases, with 20 bases spanning the gap. The germline V gene has CDR1 SGHTS and CDR2 YDEGEE.

The chain carries TRBV27 and TRBJ1-5; no firm D call. The V and J ends lost 6 bases and 4 bases respectively, with 16 bases between them. CDR3 length equals 15 residues. Looked up from germline, CDR1 is MNHEY and CDR2 is SMNVEV (reference sequence). CDR3 coding DNA: TGTGCCAGCAGCGTTGAGGCAGTCCCAAATCAGCCCCAGCATTTT. It yields the protein CASSVEAVPNQPQHF.

This clone has more than one count but fewer than ten. The V gene is TRBV4-3, the J gene TRBJ2-7; 7 bases fit TRBD2. CDR1 is LGHNA, CDR2 YSLEER, per germline. This CDR3 contains 15 residues. The V segment lost 1 base and the J segment 0 bases; nucleotides outside the gene matches: 3. The CDR3, as DNA: TGCGCCAGCAGCCAAGGCCGGGAGGTCTCCTACGAGCAGTACTTC. As protein: CASSQGREVSYEQYF.

The chain carries TRBV6-1 and TRBJ2-7; tentative D call: TRBD1 (5 bases). Germline V gene data show CDR1 as MNHNS and CDR2 as SASEGT. V gave up 4 bases and J gave up 2 bases, with 12 bases separating them. This CDR3 has 14 amino acids. Here the CDR3 reads CASSVDIHTYEQYF. The CDR3 DNA reads as TGTGCCAGCAGTGTGGACATTCATACCTACGAGCAGTACTTC.

V and J are TRBV6-6 and TRBJ1-1; 11 bases are a match to TRBD1. After removal of 5 bases from V and 4 bases from J, the junction contained 6 bases not matched to a gene. This CDR3 region has 15 residues. Germline assignment: CDR1 MNHNY and CDR2 SVGAGI (reference sequence). The CDR3 loop reads CASSTRDRGATEAFF. CDR3 nucleotides: TGTGCCAGCAGTACCCGGGACAGGGGGGCCACTGAAGCTTTCTTT.

V and J are TRBV28 and TRBJ1-2, with TRBD1 matching over 9 bases. This CDR3 comprises 14 residues. Germline values: CDR1 MDHEN, CDR2 SYDVKM. With V trimmed by 4 bases and J by 2 bases, 2 bases remained unmatched. Here the CDR3 reads CASSSGTGNYGYTF. As DNA, the CDR3 is TGTGCCAGCAGTTCCGGGACAGGGAACTATGGCTACACCTTC.

This clone was counted once. The rearrangement uses TRBV19 and TRBJ1-5; D is unclear. The V end was cut by 6 bases, the J end by 3 bases, with 6 bases between. In germline, CDR1 is LNHDA, CDR2 SQIVND (reference sequence). The CDR3 is made up of 12 amino acids. CDR3 loop: CASSPVNQPQHF. CDR3 sequence (DNA): TGTGCCAGTAGCCCCGTCAATCAGCCCCAGCATTTT. The full variable domain, in which reference TRBV19 and TRBJ1-5 provide the parts outside the CDR3, is DGGITQSPKYLFRKEGQNVTLSCEQNLNHDAMYWYRQDPGQGLRLIYYSQIVNDFQKGDIAEGYSVSREKKESFPLTVTSAQKNPTAFYLCASSPVNQPQHFGDGTRLSIL.

The chain has TRBV9 and TRBJ1-1, with D hard to call. Between the trimmed V and J ends, which lost 4 bases and 1 base, there was a span of 8 bases. Germline V CDR1 and CDR2: SGDLS, YYNGEE. The CDR3 spans 13 residues. CDR3 coding DNA: TGTGCCAGCAGCCTGCGACAGAACACTGAAGCTTTCTTT. Amino acid sequence: CASSLRQNTEAFF.

The chain joins TRBV28 to TRBJ2-5; 10 nucleotides agree with TRBD2. The CDR3 totals 15 residues. The ends lost 5 bases at V and 0 bases at J; junction bases unmatched: 3. Per germline, CDR1 MDHEN and CDR2 SYDVKM. The CDR3 is CASSQTSGYQETQYF. CDR3 bases: TGTGCCAGCAGTCAGACTAGCGGGTACCAAGAGACCCAGTACTTC.

The chain carries TRBV5-6 and TRBJ2-4, with 10 positions matching TRBD2. CDR1 is SGHDT, CDR2 YYEEEE, per germline. The CDR3 is 19 residues long. V shed 1 base, J shed 0 bases, and the junction held 10 bases outside the gene matches. CDR3 amino acids: CASSLSLAGAFQAKNIQYF. The CDR3 bases are TGTGCCAGCAGCTTGAGCCTAGCGGGAGCATTCCAAGCCAAAAACATTCAGTACTTC. The full variable domain, with the rest looked up from reference TRBV5-6 and TRBJ2-4, is DAGVTQSPTHLIKTRGQQVTLRCSPKSGHDTVSWYQQALGQGPQFIFQYYEEEERQRGNFPDRFSGHQFPNYSSELNVNALLLGDSALYLCASSLSLAGAFQAKNIQYFGAGTRLSVL.

V is TRBV29-1 and J is TRBJ2-4; D is ambiguous. CDR3 size: 13 residues. V lost 4 bases and J lost 4, with 11 bases in between. Germline-derived CDR1 and CDR2 are SQVTM and ANQGSEA. The CDR3 here is CSVAAAPKNIQYF. The CDR3 coding sequence is TGCAGCGTTGCTGCGGCCCCTAAAAACATTCAGTACTTC.

The chain has TRBV4-1 and TRBJ2-3; 7 bases are a match to TRBD1. The CDR3 length is 16 residues. The germline gives CDR1 MGHRA, CDR2 YSYEKL. CDR3 nucleotides: TGCGTCCGGACGAAGGGGACAGCCGCACCCACAGATACGCAGTATTTT. Protein sequence: CVRTKGTAAPTDTQYF.

This clone was seen a handful of times. The chain couples TRBV5-1 to TRBJ1-1; D gene uncertain. The germline gives CDR1 SGHRS, CDR2 YFSETQ. V gave up 0 bases and J gave up 0 bases, with 12 bases separating them. This CDR3 has 16 amino acids. The DNA for the CDR3 is TGCGCCAGCAGCTTGGCCGGGATACTCATGAACACTGAAGCTTTCTTT. It codes for CASSLAGILMNTEAFF. The complete variable domain, with remaining parts taken from reference TRBV5-1 and TRBJ1-1, reads KAGVTQTPRYLIKTRGQQVTLSCSPISGHRSVSWYQQTPGQGLQFLFEYFSETQRNKGNFPGRFSGRQFSNSRSEMNVSTLELGDSALYLCASSLAGILMNTEAFFGQGTRLTVV.

The J gene is TRBJ2-7, the V gene TRBV6-5; a weak D match, TRBD2 (5 bases). V gave up 2 bases and J gave up 1 base, with 9 bases separating them. Germline V gene data show CDR1 as MNHEY and CDR2 as SVGAGI. The CDR3 extends over 14 amino acids. The CDR3 coding sequence is TGTGCCAGCAGTTACCGCCCGGGGTCCTACGAGCAGTACTTC. The encoded protein is CASSYRPGSYEQYF.

This clone appeared a single time. The chain couples TRBV5-1 to TRBJ2-7, with a possible D match to TRBD1 (5 bases). V lost 7 bases and J lost 4, with 12 bases in between. Per the germline V gene, CDR1 is SGHRS and CDR2 is YFSETQ. CDR3 length: 12 amino acids. This CDR3 is CASGSDSYEQYF. CDR3 DNA sequence: TGCGCCAGCGGATCCGACAGTTACGAGCAGTACTTC.

This chain connects TRBV19 to TRBJ1-5, with 7 bases matching TRBD1. CDR3 length: 16 amino acids. Germline values: CDR1 LNHDA, CDR2 SQIVND (reference sequence). J gave up 0 bases and V 7 bases, and 9 bases lay outside the gene matches. CDR3 amino acids: CASKSDRDFSNQPQHF. CDR3 DNA: TGTGCCAGTAAATCTGACAGGGACTTTAGCAATCAGCCCCAGCATTTT.